This T cell receptor (beta chain) comes out of a study of T cell responses to AZD1222 COVID-19 vaccine. Study observations and caveats: Reports say nearly half of spike-specific TCRs go after unmutated variant regions.

As concerns this clone: Its antigen is unknown.

Generated by immunoSEQ multiplex PCR, the TCRdb table keeps only in-frame clones and is missing some. Among around 110,000 clones, roughly 92% were seen once, and the ten largest hold roughly 1.4%. V was pared by 8 bases and J by 0 bases, with 11 bases between. Germline V lookup: CDR1 SQVTM, CDR2 ANQGSEA. This CDR3 has 13 residues. This rearrangement joins TRBV29-1 to TRBJ2-1; D is undetermined. The input for sequencing was peripheral blood, taken 28 days after the second AZD1222 dose. This TCR derives from an adult who received the AZD1222 COVID-19 vaccine. This chain's CDR3 is CSFSTSSYNEQFF. As DNA, the CDR3 is TGCAGCTTCTCTACGAGCTCCTACAATGAGCAGTTCTTC.